This record looks at one T cell receptor (beta chain) sequence and its context. What it binds is not known. These data originate in a study of TIL therapy for anti-PD-1-resistant metastatic lung cancer. About the study: A few tumors were EGFR-mutant and two were ALK-rearranged.

This was the immunoSEQ v3 assay. The repertoire was sequenced with immunoSEQ multiplex PCR; TCRdb's copy has only in-frame clones and lacks some. The sample shows about 20,000 clones, roughly 80% of them seen only once. Noted time point: pre-treatment sample, taken before nivolumab and TIL therapy. Broader study findings: This highly selected cohort may not generalize to typical lung cancer patients.

V shed 5 bases and J shed 7 bases, with 18 bases lying between them. The CDR3 contains 14 residues. The V gene's germline CDR1 is SGHVS and CDR2 FNYEAQ. Sequenced material: blood, taken at baseline. The TCR sequence derives from a person between 30 and 80 years old with non-small cell lung cancer. V and J are TRBV7-6 and TRBJ2-7; D is ambiguous. The CDR3 is CASSRGRSVEEQYF. The CDR3 bases are TGTGCCAGCAGCCGTGGACGGAGTGTAGAGGAGCAGTACTTC.